This T cell receptor beta chain originates from a study of PD-L1 blockade in urothelial cancer. Across the study: It was at 3 weeks (second dose) and 6 weeks after treatment start that blood was analyzed. Study outcomes and limitations: Durable-benefit patients showed greater tumor-associated blood clone expansion at 3 weeks.

The CDR3 is 15 residues long. CDR1 is SGHRS, CDR2 YFSETQ, per germline. Deletions cut 5 bases from V and 0 bases from J, with 15 bases between. Turning to this clone: Its antigen is still unknown.

Time point here: pretreatment peripheral blood. The patients' disease, urothelial carcinoma, was locally advanced or metastatic. Data came from immunoSEQ multiplex PCR; TCRdb stores just in-frame clones and leaves some out. The repertoire holds approximately 32,000 clones, with roughly 80% as singletons. The chain links TRBV5-1 to TRBJ2-7; no firm D call. This specimen was PBMCs, taken around atezolizumab (anti-PD-L1) treatment. This TCR came from a man in his sixties with urothelial cancer. For the CDR3, the DNA is TGCGCCAGCAGATCTACAGTGGTTAGCTCCTACGAGCAGTACTTC. Encoded protein: CASRSTVVSSYEQYF. The full variable domain, its missing parts supplied by reference TRBV5-1 and TRBJ2-7, is KAGVTQTPRYLIKTRGQQVTLSCSPISGHRSVSWYQQTPGQGLQFLFEYFSETQRNKGNFPGRFSGRQFSNSRSEMNVSTLELGDSALYLCASRSTVVSSYEQYFGPGTRLTVT.